One sample yielded the 28 T cell receptor beta chains listed below, sequenced in a study of PD-1 blockade in classical Hodgkin lymphoma. Method: immunoSEQ multiplex PCR; TCRdb's copy keeps in-frame clones and lacks some. The sample yields about 64,000 clones, over 85% seen once. As to time point: cycle 4 day 1 (C4D1), after less than seven weeks of nivolumab. There was relapse after autologous stem cell transplantation in every patient, and there was variation in brentuximab vedotin exposure. The sample consisted of peripheral blood mononuclear cells (PBMCs), taken before the fourth cycle of nivolumab. These TCRs come from a human donor with classical Hodgkin lymphoma.

The gene calls are TRBV2 and TRBJ2-1, with 9 nucleotides matching TRBD1. Germline CDR1 reads SNHLY; CDR2 reads FYNNEI. V was clipped by 6 bases and J by 3 bases; unmatched bases: 6. This CDR3 is built from 15 residues. The CDR3 reads CASRADRGGYNEQFF. CDR3 bases: TGTGCCAGCAGGGCGGACAGGGGTGGCTACAATGAGCAGTTCTTC.

The chain uses TRBV10-3 and TRBJ1-6; TRBD1 is a possible D gene (5 bases). Looked up from germline, CDR1 is ENHRY and CDR2 is SYGVKD. The V end was cut by 4 bases, the J end by 7 bases, with 14 bases between. There are 15 residues in the CDR3. The CDR3 coding sequence is TGTGCCATCAGTGTGGCGGGACGGGAGAATTCACCCCTCCACTTT. This codes for CAISVAGRENSPLHF.

V usage is TRBV7-9 and J usage is TRBJ1-3; D is unresolved. CDR3 length: 18 amino acids. The V and J ends lost 2 bases and 1 base respectively, with 18 bases between them. Germline V gene sequence: CDR1 SEHNR, CDR2 FQNEAQ (reference sequence). In DNA, the CDR3 is TGTGCCAGCAGCTTACCCACCTTCGTGGGGAATTCTGGAAACACCATATATTTT. It encodes CASSLPTFVGNSGNTIYF.

The V gene is TRBV28, the J gene TRBJ1-3; D call uncertain. CDR3 length: 12 amino acids. V was cut by 10 bases and J by 0 bases, with 7 bases left in between. The germline V gene encodes CDR1 MDHEN and CDR2 SYDVKM. CDR3 sequence: CATSGSGNTIYF. The CDR3 DNA is TGTGCCACCTCTGGCTCTGGAAACACCATATATTTT. The variable domain in full, completed from reference TRBV28 and TRBJ1-3, reads DVKVTQSSRYLVKRTGEKVFLECVQDMDHENMFWYRQDPGLGLRLIYFSYDVKMKEKGDIPEGYSVSREKKERFSLILESASTNQTSMYLCATSGSGNTIYFGEGSWLTVV.

This clone was counted between two and nine times. The chain links TRBV2 to TRBJ1-5; tentatively, D is TRBD1 (5 bases). The germline V gene has CDR1 SNHLY and CDR2 FYNNEI. The V end lost 2 bases, the J end lost 4 bases, and 12 bases lay between the germline ends. The CDR3 contains 15 residues. CDR3 region: CASSESSGRNQPQHF. CDR3 nucleotide sequence: TGTGCCAGCAGTGAATCCTCAGGGAGGAATCAGCCCCAGCATTTT.

On this clone: A junction boundary mismatches the germline segment, possibly from a read error. J is TRBJ2-3 and V is TRBV18; no clear D gene. CDR3 size: 11 residues. Germline values: CDR1 KGHSH, CDR2 LQKENI. DNA for the CDR3: TGTGCCGGCTCATCAATAGATACGCAGTATTTT. This gives the protein CAGSSIDTQYF.

Within the sample, this clone is medium-sized (0.01 to 0.1%). The chain has TRBV13 and TRBJ2-1; 10 nucleotides agree with TRBD1. CDR3 length: 16 amino acids. Germline V lookup: CDR1 PRHDT, CDR2 FYEKMQ (reference sequence). V gave up 5 bases and J gave up 2 bases; unmatched junction bases: 6. The CDR3 here is CASSGTGASPYNEQFF. DNA for the CDR3: TGTGCCAGCAGCGGGACAGGGGCAAGCCCCTACAATGAGCAGTTCTTC.

This chain joins TRBV19 and TRBJ2-2; 7 positions agree with TRBD1. Trimming at V came to 7 bases and at J to 0 bases, leaving 2 bases not matched to a gene. This CDR3 comprises 14 residues. Per germline, CDR1 LNHDA and CDR2 SQIVND (reference sequence). The CDR3 spells CASKGGANTGELFF. The CDR3 bases are TGTGCCAGTAAAGGGGGCGCGAACACCGGGGAGCTGTTTTTT.

This chain joins TRBV27 and TRBJ2-1, with D possibly TRBD2 on 5 matching bases. V was pared by 3 bases and J by 0 bases, with 12 bases between. This CDR3 comprises 16 residues. The germline gives CDR1 MNHEY, CDR2 SMNVEV (reference sequence). DNA for the CDR3: TGTGCCAGCAGTTTCCCGGCCGGAGGCTCCTACAATGAGCAGTTCTTC. It specifies CASSFPAGGSYNEQFF.

The rearrangement joins TRBV28 to TRBJ2-2; the match to TRBD2 covers 9 bases. Trimming cost V 2 bases and J 6 bases; bases outside gene matches: 7. This CDR3 comprises 16 residues. In germline, CDR1 is MDHEN, CDR2 SYDVKM. The CDR3 sequence: CASSLVGGGVAGELFF. CDR3 nucleotide sequence: TGTGCCAGCAGTTTAGTCGGCGGGGGGGTGGCCGGGGAGCTGTTTTTT.

This clone has only one observation. The rearrangement links TRBV2 to TRBJ2-7; the match to TRBD1 covers 7 bases. With 5 bases clipped from V and 2 bases from J, the junction kept 9 bases outside the gene matches. The length of the CDR3 is 15 residues. CDR1 SNHLY and CDR2 FYNNEI come from the germline V gene. For the CDR3, the DNA is TGTGCCAGCAGTCCTAGACAGACAGGGACCTACGAGCAGTACTTC. It codes for CASSPRQTGTYEQYF.

The CDR3 sequence: CASSFLGGDGANVLTF. The CDR3 DNA reads as TGTGCCAGCAGCTTCCTAGGCGGAGATGGGGCCAACGTCCTGACTTTC. The chain has TRBV27 and TRBJ2-6; D remains unclear. The V and J ends lost 6 bases and 3 bases respectively, with 15 bases between them. Germline V gives CDR1 MNHEY, CDR2 SMNVEV (reference sequence). The CDR3 is 16 residues long.

This chain uses TRBV19 with TRBJ1-4, with D uncertain. The CDR3 has 15 residues. Germline V lookup: CDR1 LNHDA, CDR2 SQIVND (reference sequence). V gave up 6 bases and J gave up 0 bases, with 11 bases separating them. CDR3 sequence: CASRIGFATNEKLFF. CDR3 coding DNA: TGTGCCAGTAGAATCGGGTTTGCAACTAATGAAAAACTGTTTTTT.

This sequence joins TRBV5-1 and TRBJ2-3; 10 bases match TRBD1. J was trimmed by 4 bases and V by 4 bases; bases with no gene match: 6. This CDR3 is built from 15 residues. Per the germline V gene, CDR1 is SGHRS and CDR2 is YFSETQ. CDR3 residues: CASSPGQGNPDTQYF. The CDR3 nucleotides read TGCGCCAGCAGCCCGGGACAGGGGAATCCAGATACGCAGTATTTT.

DNA for the CDR3: TGCGCCAGCAGCCCCGAAGACTCCGAGCAGTACTTC. This codes for CASSPEDSEQYF. The V and J genes are TRBV5-1 and TRBJ2-7; no reliable D call. The germline gives CDR1 SGHRS, CDR2 YFSETQ. Trimming cost V 4 bases and J 6 bases, with 11 bases left between them. The CDR3 length is 12 residues. The whole variable domain, remainder taken from reference TRBV5-1 and TRBJ2-7, is KAGVTQTPRYLIKTRGQQVTLSCSPISGHRSVSWYQQTPGQGLQFLFEYFSETQRNKGNFPGRFSGRQFSNSRSEMNVSTLELGDSALYLCASSPEDSEQYFGPGTRLTVT.

The chain joins TRBV7-9 to TRBJ2-1, with a weak D call TRBD1 (8 bases). Germline CDR1 is SEHNR and CDR2 is FQNEAQ (reference sequence). The CDR3 is 15 amino acids. Trimming left V 2 bases short and J 7 bases short, with 15 bases between. CDR3 protein: CASSLRQGRENEQFF. The CDR3 coding sequence is TGTGCCAGCAGCTTACGACAGGGGCGGGAGAATGAGCAGTTCTTC.

V usage is TRBV2 and J usage is TRBJ2-4, with 8 positions matching TRBD1. CDR3 length: 16 amino acids. CDR1 and CDR2 (germline): SNHLY, FYNNEI. Trimming took 4 bases from V and 0 from J; bases not matched to a gene: 5. Here the CDR3 DNA reads TGTGCCAGCAGTGGAACAGGGGGACTAGCCAAAAACATTCAGTACTTC. Translating gives CASSGTGGLAKNIQYF.

This sequence joins TRBV6-5 and TRBJ2-5; 7 nucleotides align to TRBD2. J was trimmed by 1 base and V by 0 bases; bases with no gene match: 2. The CDR3 runs to 15 residues. CDR1 is MNHEY, CDR2 SVGAGI, per germline. In nucleotides, the CDR3 is TGTGCCAGCAGTTACTCGCTAGCGGTCCAAGAGACCCAGTACTTC. As protein: CASSYSLAVQETQYF.

This clone has a single count. The chain combines TRBV10-2 with TRBJ2-7; perhaps TRBD2 as D (5 bases). This CDR3 is built from 14 residues. Trimming took off 2 bases at V and 3 bases at J, with 11 bases between the two ends. The germline gives CDR1 WSHSY, CDR2 SAAADI. This CDR3 is CASSEPRANYEQYF. CDR3 sequence (DNA): TGCGCCAGCAGTGAGCCGAGGGCAAACTACGAGCAGTACTTC.

J is TRBJ2-3 and V is TRBV18, with D possibly being TRBD1 (6 bases). CDR3 length equals 16 residues. The germline V gene encodes CDR1 KGHSH and CDR2 LQKENI. V gave up 6 bases and J gave up 4 bases, with 20 bases separating them. CDR3 residues: CASSDSQGKPADTQYF. CDR3 DNA sequence: TGTGCCAGCTCGGACTCGCAGGGGAAACCCGCAGATACGCAGTATTTT.

The CDR3 sequence is CASSLAGEYQPQHF. For the CDR3, the DNA is TGTGCCAGCAGCTTAGCGGGGGAGTATCAGCCCCAGCATTTT. The V call is TRBV7-9, the J call TRBJ1-5; a weak D match, TRBD1 (5 bases). CDR3 length: 14 amino acids. CDR1 is SEHNR and CDR2 is FQNEAQ in the germline V gene (reference sequence). Trimming cost V 0 bases and J 5 bases, with 8 bases left between them.

The chain combines TRBV20-1 with TRBJ2-3; a possible D gene is TRBD1 (5 bases). The CDR3 loop spans 11 amino acids. Germline values: CDR1 DFQATT, CDR2 SNEGSKA (reference sequence). The CDR3 region is CSRVGTDTQYF. CDR3 sequence (DNA): TGCAGCAGGGTCGGCACAGATACGCAGTATTTT.

This rearrangement joins TRBV18 to TRBJ2-1, with D perhaps matching TRBD1 (5 bases). The CDR3 covers 15 residues. V lost 0 bases and J 1 base, leaving 7 bases between the germline ends. The germline gives CDR1 KGHSH, CDR2 LQKENI. CDR3 nucleotides: TGTGCCAGCTCACCACCGTCAGGGTCCTACAATGAGCAGTTCTTC. Amino acids: CASSPPSGSYNEQFF. Full variable domain (missing parts from reference TRBV18 and TRBJ2-1): NAGVMQNPRHLVRRRGQEARLRCSPMKGHSHVYWYRQLPEEGLKFMVYLQKENIIDESGMPKERFSAEFPKEGPSILRIQQVVRGDSAAYFCASSPPSGSYNEQFFGPGTRLTVL.

A remark on this clone: One junction end does not reproduce the germline sequence, and a read error may be involved. This sequence joins TRBV4-2 and TRBJ2-2; no clear D. CDR1 is LGHNA, CDR2 YNFKEQ, per germline. CDR3 length: 12 residues. CDR3 sequence: CASSVIPGELFF. The CDR3, as DNA: TGTGCCAGCAGTGTAATTCCCGGCGAGCTGTTTTTT.

The chain's CDR3 is CASSFSSGPYEQYF. The CDR3 DNA reads as TGTGCCAGCAGTTTTTCTAGCGGACCCTACGAGCAGTACTTC. V gene TRBV28 combines with J gene TRBJ2-7; 7 nucleotides line up with TRBD2. The germline CDR1 and CDR2 sequences are MDHEN and SYDVKM. This CDR3 contains 14 residues. After removal of 3 bases from V and 2 bases from J, the junction contained 4 bases not matched to a gene. The variable domain in full, completed from reference TRBV28 and TRBJ2-7, reads DVKVTQSSRYLVKRTGEKVFLECVQDMDHENMFWYRQDPGLGLRLIYFSYDVKMKEKGDIPEGYSVSREKKERFSLILESASTNQTSMYLCASSFSSGPYEQYFGPGTRLTVT.

The gene calls are TRBV30 and TRBJ1-2; D is ambiguous. Trimming stripped 0 bases from V and 3 bases from J, with 14 bases between. Per germline, CDR1 GTSNPN and CDR2 SVGIG (reference sequence). The CDR3 extends over 15 amino acids. The CDR3 spells CAWSVEGQEYYGYTF. CDR3 nucleotides: TGTGCCTGGAGTGTAGAAGGCCAGGAATACTATGGCTACACCTTC.

The CDR3 sequence: CASSHAGATYEQYF. The DNA of the CDR3 is TGCGCCAGCAGCCATGCAGGGGCCACCTACGAGCAGTACTTC. The chain joins TRBV4-1 to TRBJ2-7; possibly TRBD1 for D (6 bases). Trimming shortened V by 3 bases and J by 2 bases, and 11 bases separated the two germline ends. This CDR3 region has 14 residues. The germline CDR1 and CDR2 sequences are MGHRA and YSYEKL.

V and J are TRBV5-6 and TRBJ2-7; tentative D call: TRBD1 (6 bases). Per germline, CDR1 SGHDT and CDR2 YYEEEE. V was pared by 2 bases and J by 4 bases, with 7 bases between. The CDR3 runs 12 residues. The CDR3 sequence: CASSLRGYEQYF. CDR3 coding DNA: TGTGCCAGCAGCTTAAGGGGGTACGAGCAGTACTTC.